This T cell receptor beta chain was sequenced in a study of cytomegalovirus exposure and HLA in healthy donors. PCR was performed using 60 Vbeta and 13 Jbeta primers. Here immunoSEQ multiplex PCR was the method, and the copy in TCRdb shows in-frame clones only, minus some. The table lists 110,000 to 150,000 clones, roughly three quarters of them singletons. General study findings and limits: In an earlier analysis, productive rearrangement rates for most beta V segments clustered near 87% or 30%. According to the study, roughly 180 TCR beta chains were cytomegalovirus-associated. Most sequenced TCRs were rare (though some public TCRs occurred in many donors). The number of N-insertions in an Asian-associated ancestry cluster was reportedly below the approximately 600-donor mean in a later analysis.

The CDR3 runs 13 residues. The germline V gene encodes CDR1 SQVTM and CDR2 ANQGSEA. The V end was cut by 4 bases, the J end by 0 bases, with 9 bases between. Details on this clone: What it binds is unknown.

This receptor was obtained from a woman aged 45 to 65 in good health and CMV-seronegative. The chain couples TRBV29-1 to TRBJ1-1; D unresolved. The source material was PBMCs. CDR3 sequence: CSVGASLNTEAFF. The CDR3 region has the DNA TGCAGCGTTGGGGCATCTCTGAACACTGAAGCTTTCTTT.